The next 20 T cell receptor beta chains were all read from a single sample in a study of blood T cell repertoires in COVID-19. Sequenced by immunoSEQ multiplex PCR; TCRdb stores in-frame clones only, minus some. This sample carries about 350,000 clones, approximately 86% of them seen once, and the ten largest clones take just over 9.5%. The sample was peripheral blood. The receptors were sampled from a man aged 25-45 years with COVID-19, enrolled during active disease.

The chain uses TRBV19 and TRBJ1-4, with D possibly matching TRBD1 (6 bases). Trimming removed 9 bases from V and 7 bases from J, with 15 bases in between. The CDR3 length is 13 residues. The germline V gene has CDR1 LNHDA and CDR2 SQIVND (reference sequence). CDR3 protein: CASTGTISEKLFF. CDR3 in DNA: TGTGCCAGCACCGGGACAATTTCTGAAAAACTGTTTTTT.

This chain uses TRBV6-2 or TRBV6-3 with TRBJ2-7, with D possibly matching TRBD1 (5 bases). Per germline, CDR1 MNHEY and CDR2 SVGEGT. The V end was cut by 5 bases, the J end by 3 bases, with 5 bases between. This CDR3 contains 11 residues. CDR3 loop: CASSTGYEQYF. The DNA of the CDR3 is TGTGCCAGCAGTACAGGCTACGAGCAGTACTTC.

The V gene is TRBV5-8, the J gene TRBJ2-2; 14 bases match TRBD2. V shed 5 bases and J 4 bases; nucleotides not matched to a gene: 7. The CDR3 contains 17 residues. Germline V CDR1 and CDR2: SGHTS, YDEGEE. This chain's CDR3 is CASRPGLAGGGTGELFF. The CDR3 nucleotides are TGTGCCAGCAGACCCGGACTAGCGGGAGGAGGCACCGGGGAGCTGTTTTTT. The whole variable domain, filled in from reference TRBV5-8 and TRBJ2-2, reads EAGVTQSPTHLIKTRGQQATLRCSPISGHTSVYWYQQALGLGLQFLLWYDEGEERNRGNFPPRFSGRQFPNYSSELNVNALELEDSALYLCASRPGLAGGGTGELFFGEGSRLTVL.

In nucleotides, the CDR3 is TGTGCCAGCAGCCCCGGGATCTTCATGAACACTGAAGCTTTCTTT. Its translation: CASSPGIFMNTEAFF. The V gene is TRBV27, the J gene TRBJ1-1; D is uncertain. The CDR3 runs 15 residues. The germline V gene has CDR1 MNHEY and CDR2 SMNVEV (reference sequence). V shed 6 bases and J shed 0 bases, with 14 bases lying between them.

The chain recombines TRBV5-4 with TRBJ2-1; 11 bases line up with TRBD2. The CDR3 contains 15 residues. The V gene end was trimmed by 3 bases and the J gene end by 4 bases; junction bases not matched to a gene: 3. Germline CDR1 SGHNT, CDR2 YYREEE (reference sequence). As DNA, the CDR3 is TGTGCCAGCAGCTACCTAGCGGGGGGATACAATGAGCAGTTCTTC. Translation gives CASSYLAGGYNEQFF.

The chain joins TRBV18 to TRBJ2-3; 9 bases agree with TRBD2. Trimming removed 3 bases from V and 0 bases from J; junction bases left unmatched: 7. Germline CDR1 and CDR2: KGHSH and LQKENI. The CDR3 has 17 amino acids. The CDR3 loop reads CASSPRKREVSTDTQYF. The CDR3 nucleotides read TGTGCCAGCTCACCGAGGAAGCGGGAGGTGAGCACAGATACGCAGTATTTT.

The V and J genes are TRBV27 and TRBJ1-2; 8 bases fit TRBD1. Germline assignment: CDR1 MNHEY and CDR2 SMNVEV (reference sequence). The CDR3 extends over 13 amino acids. Trimming at V came to 3 bases and at J to 6 bases, leaving 3 bases not matched to a gene. As DNA, the CDR3 is TGTGCCAGCAGTTTCCTGACAGGGGATGGCTACACCTTC. Translated, it gives CASSFLTGDGYTF.

This clone was seen just once. The V gene is TRBV11-1, the J gene TRBJ1-2, with D tentatively TRBD1 (6 bases). CDR1 and CDR2 (germline): SGHAT, FQDESV (reference sequence). V dropped 6 bases and J dropped 9 bases, with 14 bases sitting between them. The CDR3 length is 12 residues. This CDR3 reads CASSYSGARYTF. As DNA, the CDR3 is TGTGCCAGCAGTTACTCAGGGGCGCGCTACACCTTC.

The CDR3 is CASSLGSTGSAGDTEAFF. DNA of the CDR3: TGCGCCAGCAGCCTGGGGAGCACAGGGAGCGCCGGGGACACTGAAGCTTTCTTT. This sequence joins TRBV4-3 and TRBJ1-1; D is perhaps TRBD1 (6 bases). This CDR3 is built from 18 residues. The V end was cut by 4 bases, the J end by 3 bases, with 24 bases between. CDR1 is LGHNA and CDR2 is YSLEER in the germline V gene.

The chain employs TRBV30 and TRBJ1-4; D uncertain. The CDR3 runs 13 residues. V lost 1 base and J lost 4, with 7 bases in between. In germline, CDR1 is GTSNPN, CDR2 SVGIG (reference sequence). In DNA, the CDR3 is TGTGCCTGGAGTGGTGCCAGTAATGAAAAACTGTTTTTT. It codes for CAWSGASNEKLFF.

The chain joins TRBV5-1 to TRBJ1-2; tentative D call: TRBD1 (6 bases). The CDR3 runs 14 residues. The V and J ends lost 2 bases and 3 bases respectively, with 11 bases between them. Germline V lookup: CDR1 SGHRS, CDR2 YFSETQ. CDR3 loop: CASSLEQGHYGYTF. CDR3 nucleotide sequence: TGCGCCAGCAGCTTAGAACAGGGCCACTATGGCTACACCTTC.

The chain joins TRBV6-5 to TRBJ2-7; possibly TRBD1 for D (6 bases). V was pared by 8 bases and J by 2 bases, with 10 bases between. Germline V gene lookup returns CDR1 MNHEY and CDR2 SVGAGI. The CDR3 extends over 12 amino acids. The CDR3 region has the DNA TGTGCCAGCGGGAAGGGGGCCTACGAGCAGTACTTC. Translating gives CASGKGAYEQYF.

In this sample, this clone turned up a few times. The J gene is TRBJ1-2, the V gene TRBV11-2, with a weak D call TRBD1 (6 bases). Germline V CDR1 and CDR2: SGHAT, FQNNGV. This CDR3 is built from 16 residues. The V end lost 5 bases, the J end lost 7 bases, and 23 bases lay between the germline ends. The DNA of the CDR3 is TGTGCCAGCAGCCCCTCCGGGACACGAGAGATGAGTGGCTACACCTTC. It yields the protein CASSPSGTREMSGYTF.

The V call is TRBV7-2, the J call TRBJ1-1, with D perhaps matching TRBD1 (5 bases). Germline V gene lookup returns CDR1 SGHTA and CDR2 FQGNSA. V was trimmed by 5 bases and J by 6 bases, leaving 13 bases between them. This CDR3 contains 13 residues. The CDR3 DNA reads TGTGCCAGCAGCACGCGGCAGGGTTCTGAAGCTTTCTTT. It translates to CASSTRQGSEAFF.

V is TRBV9 and J is TRBJ2-7, with TRBD2 matching over 10 bases. Germline CDR1 is SGDLS and CDR2 is YYNGEE. CDR3 size: 16 residues. V lost 4 bases, J lost 2 bases, and 9 bases stayed unmatched. The CDR3, as DNA: TGTGCCAGCAGCCCGTTGGGACTAGCGACAACCTACGAGCAGTACTTC. Translating it yields CASSPLGLATTYEQYF.

This chain's CDR3 is CASQFLLSGEYGYTF. In DNA, the CDR3 is TGTGCCAGCCAGTTTTTGCTTTCGGGGGAATATGGCTACACCTTC. This chain connects TRBV6-6 to TRBJ1-2; TRBD1 might be the D (5 bases). The V gene's germline CDR1 is MNHNY and CDR2 SVGAGI (reference sequence). The CDR3 sequence is 15 residues long. V was cut by 8 bases and J by 5 bases, with 21 bases left in between.

This clone was counted a single time. A much larger clone lies a single base off, so this may be a read error. This chain uses TRBV9 with TRBJ2-7; 9 positions agree with TRBD2. V dropped 0 bases and J dropped 3; count of bases not matched to a gene: 4. This CDR3 has 15 amino acids. Germline V lookup: CDR1 SGDLS, CDR2 YYNGEE. CDR3 protein: CASSVDPSGIYEQYF. The CDR3 nucleotides are TGTGCCAGCAGCGTAGATCCTAGCGGGATCTACGAGCAGTACTTC. The full variable domain, with the rest looked up from reference TRBV9 and TRBJ2-7, is DSGVTQTPKHLITATGQRVTLRCSPRSGDLSVYWYQQSLDQGLQFLIQYYNGEERAKGNILERFSAQQFPDLHSELNLSSLELGDSALYFCASSVDPSGIYEQYFGPGTRLTVT.

V gene TRBV4-3 combines with J gene TRBJ1-2, with D possibly TRBD1 on 6 matching bases. Trimming left V 0 bases short and J 2 bases short, with 13 bases between. CDR1 and CDR2 from the germline V gene are LGHNA and YSLEER. CDR3 length equals 16 residues. The CDR3 DNA reads TGCGCCAGCAGCCAAGATGTTCGGGGGGCGAACTATGGCTACACCTTC. It is translated as CASSQDVRGANYGYTF.

The rearrangement joins TRBV27 to TRBJ1-2, with 8 bases aligning to TRBD1. The V gene end was trimmed by 1 base and the J gene end by 5 bases; junction bases not matched to a gene: 6. Germline values: CDR1 MNHEY, CDR2 SMNVEV (reference sequence). The CDR3 runs to 15 residues. The chain's CDR3 is CASSLFGTGSYGYTF. For the CDR3, the DNA is TGTGCCAGCAGTTTATTCGGGACAGGTTCATATGGCTACACCTTC.

This clone was counted only a few times. This chain links TRBV4-2 with TRBJ2-7; D gene ambiguous. The CDR3 has 14 residues. V lost 0 bases, J lost 3 bases, and 9 bases lay in between. Germline V gene sequence: CDR1 LGHNA, CDR2 YNFKEQ. The CDR3: CASSQDQNVYEQYF. CDR3 bases: TGTGCCAGCAGCCAAGATCAGAATGTCTACGAGCAGTACTTC.